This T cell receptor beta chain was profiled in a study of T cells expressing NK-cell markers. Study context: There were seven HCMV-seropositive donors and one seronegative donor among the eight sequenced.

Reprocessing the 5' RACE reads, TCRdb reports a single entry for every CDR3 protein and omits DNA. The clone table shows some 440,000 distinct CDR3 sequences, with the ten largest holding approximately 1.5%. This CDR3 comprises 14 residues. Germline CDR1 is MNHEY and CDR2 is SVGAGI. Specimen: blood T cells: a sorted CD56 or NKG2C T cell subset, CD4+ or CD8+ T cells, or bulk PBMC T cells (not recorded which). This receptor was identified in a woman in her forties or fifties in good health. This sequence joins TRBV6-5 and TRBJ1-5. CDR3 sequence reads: CASSYSEGSQPQHF.